This TCR beta chain was sequenced for a study of Graves' ophthalmopathy and Graves' hyperthyroidism. With regard to this clonotype: Its specificity is unknown.

The V and J ends lost 4 bases and 7 bases respectively, with 11 bases between them. The CDR3 is 14 amino acids. The germline V gene has CDR1 LNHDA and CDR2 SQIVND (reference sequence). Study conclusions and caveats: Researchers report that a 13-signature model separated ophthalmopathy from stable hyperthyroidism, posting around 86% sensitivity and 75% to 84% specificity. Most clonotypes expanded in thyroid above 0.001 frequency were present in blood too. The model forecast ophthalmopathy progression, reaching roughly 65% sensitivity and 72.22% specificity.

From RNA, the CDR3 regions of TCR beta chains were amplified and sequenced. First-round RT-PCR used HTBI primers; second-round multiplex PCR followed. Using its own MiXCR run on the multiplex PCR reads, TCRdb lists one record per CDR3 protein. The data show 900,000 to 1,200,000 distinct CDR3 sequences, less than 45% seen once. The sample consisted of peripheral blood or thyroid tissue (not recorded which). The TCR sequence derives from an adult man with Graves' hyperthyroidism. The rearrangement joins TRBV19 to TRBJ1-6, with TRBD1 as a possible D gene (5 bases). CDR3 loop: CASSTRGENSPLHF. The CDR3 DNA is TGTGCCAGTAGTACCCGGGGGGAGAATTCACCCCTCCACTTT.